A selection of T cell receptor beta chains follows, all from one sample in a study of cytomegalovirus exposure and HLA in healthy donors. Clones were read by immunoSEQ multiplex PCR, and TCRdb kept only the in-frame ones, dropping some. The sample holds roughly 160,000 clones; around 80% are singletons and the top ten take 6% to 9%. Specimen: PBMCs. The receptors stem from a woman aged 25 to 39 in good health and CMV-seropositive. CDR3s include the opening cysteine and the closing phenylalanine or tryptophan. D genes are given only for firm matches. The size field is filled for only some rows; it gives once, few, many or a size class.

V	D	size	J	CDR3	DNA
TRBV6-7	TRBD1	.	TRBJ2-1	CASSSNLRTGENNEQFF	TGTGCCAGCAGTTCCAACTTGAGGACAGGGGAAAACAATGAGCAGTTCTTC
TRBV5-6	.	.	TRBJ1-1	CASSLRRNTEAFF	TGTGCCAGCAGCTTGCGGAGGAACACTGAAGCTTTCTTT
TRBV7-6	.	.	TRBJ2-2	CASSLRGGGELFF	TGTGCCAGCAGCCTAAGGGGTGGCGGGGAGCTGTTTTTT
TRBV20-1	.	.	TRBJ2-7	CSAHSYEQYF	TGCAGTGCCCACTCTTACGAGCAGTACTTC
TRBV9	.	.	TRBJ2-5	CASSVGLWGEETQYF	TGTGCCAGCAGCGTAGGGCTGTGGGGGGAAGAGACCCAGTACTTC
TRBV5-1	.	.	TRBJ2-1	CASSPFGDSSYNEQFF	TGCGCCAGCAGCCCCTTCGGGGATAGCTCCTACAATGAGCAGTTCTTC
TRBV5-4	TRBD2	.	TRBJ2-7	CASSSGTSGGNSYEQYF	TGTGCCAGCAGCTCGGGGACTAGCGGGGGGAACTCCTACGAGCAGTACTTC
TRBV28	.	.	TRBJ2-4	CASSSPGGAKNIQYF	TGTGCCAGCAGTTCACCCGGGGGAGCCAAAAACATTCAGTACTTC
TRBV5-4	TRBD1	.	TRBJ1-6	CASSPSRDRGNSPLHF	TGTGCCAGCAGTCCCTCCCGGGACAGGGGGAATTCACCCCTCCACTTT
TRBV7-9	TRBD1	.	TRBJ1-1	CASSRTGGPNTEAFF	TGTGCCAGCAGCCGGACAGGGGGGCCGAACACTGAAGCTTTCTTT
TRBV9	TRBD2	few	TRBJ2-3	CASSVEGSYLSRGGRSDTQYF	TGTGCCAGCAGCGTAGAAGGAAGTTACTTGTCGCGGGGGGGCCGGTCGGATACGCAGTATTTT
TRBV5-6	TRBD1	.	TRBJ1-1	CASSLRDRAAFF	TGTGCCAGCAGCTTACGGGACAGGGCTGCTTTCTTT
TRBV4-3	TRBD1	.	TRBJ1-1	CASSQDTTGYPEAFF	TGCGCCAGCAGCCAAGACACGACAGGGTATCCTGAAGCTTTCTTT
TRBV5-1	TRBD1	.	TRBJ2-2	CASSLGGTGSTGELFF	TGCGCCAGCAGCTTGGGCGGGACAGGTTCCACCGGGGAGCTGTTTTTT
TRBV6-4	.	.	TRBJ2-5	CASSENRDEETQYF	TGTGCCAGCAGTGAAAACAGGGACGAAGAGACCCAGTACTTC
TRBV10-3	TRBD1	.	TRBJ1-2	CATDQAGGNGYTF	TGTGCCACCGATCAGGCAGGGGGCAATGGCTACACCTTC
TRBV4-3	TRBD1	.	TRBJ2-2	CASSHRGGAYPGELFF	TGCGCCAGCAGCCACCGAGGGGGCGCTTATCCCGGGGAGCTGTTTTTT
TRBV9	TRBD1	.	TRBJ1-3	CASSGPGQGLGNTIYF	TGTGCCAGCAGCGGACCGGGACAGGGGCTGGGAAACACCATATATTTT
TRBV6-5	.	.	TRBJ1-6	CASSYRGVYNSPLHF	TGTGCCAGCAGTTACAGAGGAGTTTATAATTCACCCCTCCACTTT
TRBV9	.	once	TRBJ2-3	CASSVAGVLLTDTQYF	TGTGCCAGCAGCGTAGCTGGAGTCCTCCTCACAGATACGCAGTATTTT
TRBV12-5	.	few	TRBJ1-1	CASGGEVLVEAFF	TGTGCTAGTGGTGGGGAGGTTCTGGTTGAAGCTTTCTTT
TRBV28	.	.	TRBJ1-5	CASSSKVGVGPQHF	TGTGCCAGCAGTTCGAAAGTTGGAGTGGGTCCCCAGCATTTT
TRBV7-9	.	once	TRBJ2-5	CASSFGRSWGTQYF	TGTGCCAGCAGCTTTGGGAGAAGCTGGGGGACCCAGTACTTC
TRBV6-1	.	.	TRBJ1-1	CASSEPGMNTEAFF	TGTGCCAGCAGTGAGCCAGGGATGAACACTGAAGCTTTCTTT
TRBV19	TRBD1	.	TRBJ1-2	CASSRGQGASGYTF	TGTGCCAGTAGCCGTGGACAGGGGGCGAGTGGCTACACCTTC
TRBV5-1	TRBD1	.	TRBJ1-5	CASSYGTGEGNQPQHF	TGCGCCAGCAGCTACGGGACAGGTGAAGGCAATCAGCCCCAGCATTTT
TRBV6-1	TRBD1	.	TRBJ2-7	CASIDRGYSYEQYF	TGTGCCAGCATTGACAGGGGCTACTCCTACGAGCAGTACTTC
TRBV28	TRBD1	.	TRBJ1-2	CTSSLMTGNGYTF	TGTACCAGCAGTCTTATGACAGGGAATGGCTACACCTTC
TRBV4-2	TRBD2	.	TRBJ2-5	CASSQVPSGGAMADRETQYF	TGTGCCAGCAGCCAAGTTCCCAGCGGGGGGGCCATGGCGGATAGAGAGACCCAGTACTTC
TRBV7-2	TRBD2	.	TRBJ2-7	CASSLSGGAYEQYF	TGTGCCAGCAGCTTATCCGGGGGGGCCTACGAGCAGTACTTC
TRBV15	TRBD1	.	TRBJ1-4	CATSREGTARKLFF	TGTGCCACCAGCAGAGAAGGGACAGCCCGAAAACTGTTTTTT
TRBV9	.	.	TRBJ2-7	CASSVDFPSYEQYF	TGTGCCAGCAGCGTAGATTTCCCCTCCTACGAGCAGTACTTC
TRBV18	TRBD1	few	TRBJ1-2	CASSDAGTGLYGYTF	TGTGCCAGCTCAGATGCCGGGACAGGGTTGTATGGCTACACCTTC
TRBV5-4	.	.	TRBJ1-1	CASSSGQKYTEAFF	TGTGCCAGCAGCTCCGGACAGAAGTACACTGAAGCTTTCTTT
TRBV6-5	.	.	TRBJ1-1	CASGGFTEAFF	TGTGCCAGCGGGGGGTTCACTGAAGCTTTCTTT
TRBV30	.	few	TRBJ2-2	CAWSVQGTGELFF	TGTGCCTGGAGTGTACAGGGAACCGGGGAGCTGTTTTTT
TRBV5-1	.	.	TRBJ1-3	CASSLVGVSGNTIYF	TGCGCCAGCAGCTTGGTAGGGGTCTCTGGAAACACCATATATTTT
TRBV6-5	TRBD2	.	TRBJ2-3	CASRPTSGGADTQYF	TGTGCCAGCAGACCTACTAGCGGGGGGGCGGATACGCAGTATTTT
TRBV7-2	.	.	TRBJ2-2	CASSPTVTGELFF	TGTGCCAGCAGCCCGACAGTCACCGGGGAGCTGTTTTTT
TRBV6-5	TRBD1	.	TRBJ2-1	CASSYGQGVGEQFF	TGTGCCAGCAGTTACGGTCAGGGGGTGGGTGAGCAGTTCTTC
TRBV4-3	.	.	TRBJ2-7	CASSQVFTGRYEQYF	TGCGCCAGCAGCCAAGTTTTCACAGGGCGCTACGAGCAGTACTTC
TRBV4-1	.	.	TRBJ1-2	CASSQKMGHYGYTF	TGCGCCAGCAGCCAAAAGATGGGGCACTATGGCTACACCTTC
TRBV9	.	once	TRBJ2-7	CASSAGDSLFYEQYF	TGTGCCAGCAGCGCGGGGGACAGCCTTTTCTACGAGCAGTACTTC
TRBV9	TRBD2	.	TRBJ2-2	CASKRTSGDTGELFF	TGTGCCAGCAAAAGGACTAGCGGGGACACCGGGGAGCTGTTTTTT
TRBV27	TRBD1	.	TRBJ1-5	CASGVSQGARPQHF	TGTGCCAGCGGTGTATCACAGGGGGCACGGCCCCAGCATTTT
TRBV18	.	.	TRBJ2-7	CASSPPRAYEQYF	TGTGCCAGCTCACCACCGAGGGCCTACGAGCAGTACTTC
TRBV7-9	.	.	TRBJ2-5	CSSRWHVETQYF	TGTTCCAGCAGATGGCACGTCGAGACCCAGTACTTC
TRBV5-1	.	.	TRBJ2-3	CASSLVNSITDTQYF	TGCGCCAGCAGCTTGGTTAACAGCATTACAGATACGCAGTATTTT
TRBV5-4	TRBD2	.	TRBJ2-5	CASSLGLAGGPSETQYF	TGTGCCAGCAGCTTGGGTCTAGCGGGGGGGCCATCGGAGACCCAGTACTTC
TRBV5-6	TRBD1	few	TRBJ1-1	CASSRTGRAEAFF	TGTGCCAGCAGCCGGACAGGGAGGGCTGAAGCTTTCTTT
TRBV19	.	.	TRBJ1-1	CAARQGNTEAFF	TGTGCCGCCCGTCAGGGGAACACTGAAGCTTTCTTT
TRBV4-3	TRBD2	.	TRBJ2-3	CASSHLLAGRDTQYF	TGCGCCAGCAGCCACCTACTAGCGGGGCGAGATACGCAGTATTTT
TRBV5-1	.	.	TRBJ2-1	CASSARGDSYNEQFF	TGCGCCAGCAGCGCCCGCGGGGACTCCTACAATGAGCAGTTCTTC
TRBV27	.	.	TRBJ1-5	CASSPGTAATYQPQHF	TGTGCCAGCAGCCCCGGTACGGCCGCGACTTATCAGCCCCAGCATTTT
TRBV2	TRBD1	.	TRBJ1-3	CASSGQGVGSTIYF	TGTGCCAGCAGTGGACAGGGAGTGGGGAGCACCATATATTTT
TRBV4-1	.	.	TRBJ1-1	CASSLWGVLNTEAFF	TGCGCCAGCAGCCTATGGGGAGTTCTGAACACTGAAGCTTTCTTT